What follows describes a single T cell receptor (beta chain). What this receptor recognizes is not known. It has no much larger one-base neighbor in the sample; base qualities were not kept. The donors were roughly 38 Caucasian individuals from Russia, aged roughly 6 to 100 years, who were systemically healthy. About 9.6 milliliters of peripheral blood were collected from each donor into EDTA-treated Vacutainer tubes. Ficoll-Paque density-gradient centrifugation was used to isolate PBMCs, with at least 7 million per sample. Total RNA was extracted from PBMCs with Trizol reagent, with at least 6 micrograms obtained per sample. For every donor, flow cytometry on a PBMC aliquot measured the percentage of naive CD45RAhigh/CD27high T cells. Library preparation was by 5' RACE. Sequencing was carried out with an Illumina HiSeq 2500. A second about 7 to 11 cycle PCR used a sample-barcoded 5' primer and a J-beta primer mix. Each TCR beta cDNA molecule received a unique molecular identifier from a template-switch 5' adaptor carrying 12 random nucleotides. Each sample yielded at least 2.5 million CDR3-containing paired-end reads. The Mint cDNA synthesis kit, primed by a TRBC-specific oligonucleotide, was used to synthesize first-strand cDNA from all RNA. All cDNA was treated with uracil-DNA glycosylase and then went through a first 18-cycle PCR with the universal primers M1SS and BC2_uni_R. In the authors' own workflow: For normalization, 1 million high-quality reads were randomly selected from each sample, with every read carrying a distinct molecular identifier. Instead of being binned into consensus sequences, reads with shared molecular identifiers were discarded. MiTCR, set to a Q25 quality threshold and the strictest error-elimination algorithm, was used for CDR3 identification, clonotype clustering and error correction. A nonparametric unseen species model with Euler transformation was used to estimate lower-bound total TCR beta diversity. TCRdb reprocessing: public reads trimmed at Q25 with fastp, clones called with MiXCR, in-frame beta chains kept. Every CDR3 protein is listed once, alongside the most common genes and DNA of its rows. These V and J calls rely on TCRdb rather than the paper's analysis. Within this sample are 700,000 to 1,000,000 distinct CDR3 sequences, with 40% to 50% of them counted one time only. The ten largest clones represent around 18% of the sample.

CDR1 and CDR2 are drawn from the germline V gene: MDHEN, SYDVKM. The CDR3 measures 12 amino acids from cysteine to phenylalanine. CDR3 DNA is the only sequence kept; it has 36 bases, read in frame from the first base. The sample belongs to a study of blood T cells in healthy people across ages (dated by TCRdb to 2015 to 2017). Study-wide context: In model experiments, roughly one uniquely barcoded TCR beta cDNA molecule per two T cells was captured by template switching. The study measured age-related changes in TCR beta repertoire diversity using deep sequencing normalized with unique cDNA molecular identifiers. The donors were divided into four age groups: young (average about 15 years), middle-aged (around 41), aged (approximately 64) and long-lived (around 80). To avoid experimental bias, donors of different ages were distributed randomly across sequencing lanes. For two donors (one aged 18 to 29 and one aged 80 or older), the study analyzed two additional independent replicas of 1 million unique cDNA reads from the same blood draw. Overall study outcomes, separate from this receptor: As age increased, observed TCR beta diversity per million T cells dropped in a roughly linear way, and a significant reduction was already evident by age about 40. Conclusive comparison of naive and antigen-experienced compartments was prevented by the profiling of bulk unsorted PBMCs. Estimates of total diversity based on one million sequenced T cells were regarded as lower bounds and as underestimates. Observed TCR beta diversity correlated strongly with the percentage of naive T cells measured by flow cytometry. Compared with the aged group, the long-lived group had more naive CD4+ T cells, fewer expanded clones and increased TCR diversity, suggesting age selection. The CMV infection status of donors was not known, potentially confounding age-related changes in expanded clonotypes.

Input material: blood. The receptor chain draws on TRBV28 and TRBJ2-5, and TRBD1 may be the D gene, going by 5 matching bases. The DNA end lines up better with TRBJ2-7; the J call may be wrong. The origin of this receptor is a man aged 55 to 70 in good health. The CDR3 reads CASTLGQREQYF. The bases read TGTGCCAGCACCCTGGGGCAACGCGAGCAGTACTTC.